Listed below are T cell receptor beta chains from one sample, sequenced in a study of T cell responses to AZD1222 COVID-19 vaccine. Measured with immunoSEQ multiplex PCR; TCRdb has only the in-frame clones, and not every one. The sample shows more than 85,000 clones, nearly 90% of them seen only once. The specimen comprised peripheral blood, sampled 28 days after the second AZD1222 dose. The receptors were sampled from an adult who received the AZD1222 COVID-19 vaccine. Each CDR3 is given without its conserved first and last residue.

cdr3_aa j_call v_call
AWSTGGDQH TRBJ1-5 TRBV30
ASQGEAF TRBJ1-1 TRBV2
ASSRGTSGNNEQF TRBJ2-1 TRBV3-1/TRBV3-2
ATSATGGRSEQY TRBJ2-7 TRBV24-1
SVEASQTGANVLT TRBJ2-6 TRBV29-1
ASSRKNSGQETQY TRBJ2-5 TRBV5-4
ASSLSGQGPRQPQH TRBJ1-5 TRBV27
ASSSPGQTSYEQY TRBJ2-7 TRBV19
AIGGDYEQY TRBJ2-7 TRBV10-3
ASSLSGTSNTDTQY TRBJ2-3 TRBV7-2
ASSLKRGAEQY TRBJ2-7 TRBV2
ASSSPRAQETQY TRBJ2-5 TRBV7-9
ASSLGRGSYEQY TRBJ2-7 TRBV14
ASSPQGRRTEAF TRBJ1-1 TRBV7-2
ASSRDIYEQY TRBJ2-7 TRBV6-5
ASSPTILNTGELF TRBJ2-2 TRBV18
ASIRQGSYEQY TRBJ2-7 TRBV6-5
ASAAGDRAAEAF TRBJ1-1 TRBV6-5
ASSLDGTSGYEQY TRBJ2-7 TRBV11-3
ASTRQGGAYEQY TRBJ2-7 TRBV28
ASSPDLGGNEQF TRBJ2-1 TRBV18
ASSYDGYYTGELF TRBJ2-2 TRBV27
ASSTRGYQPQH TRBJ1-5 TRBV19
ASSLGTSGSIGGELF TRBJ2-2 TRBV7-9
ASSEAGSENIQY TRBJ2-4 TRBV9
ASSWTFGNEQF TRBJ2-1 TRBV27
ASSSTTSHNEQF TRBJ2-1 TRBV5-5
ASSSGTALNQPQH TRBJ1-5 TRBV5-1
ASNKQGAKTYEQY TRBJ2-7 TRBV6-5
ASSLADEQY TRBJ2-7 TRBV5-1
ASSYQLRGGEQF TRBJ2-1 TRBV6-2/TRBV6-3
ASSPLDRGSSYEQY TRBJ2-7 TRBV11-2
ASTKPGQGAEAF TRBJ1-1 TRBV4-1
ASSTTGTSYEQY TRBJ2-7 TRBV19
ASSYSTATYGYT TRBJ1-2 TRBV6-5
ASRDSNQPQH TRBJ1-5 TRBV19
ASKRTSGRAYEQY TRBJ2-7 TRBV19
ATSEAGGAYEQY TRBJ2-7 TRBV24-1
ASRRQGSTDTQY TRBJ2-3 TRBV6-5
ASSSSGTAYNEQF TRBJ2-1 TRBV5-1
ASSPRTSGRAREEQY TRBJ2-7 TRBV6-6
ASSSGQSSYNEQF TRBJ2-1 TRBV7-3
ASSPPVAEAF TRBJ1-1 TRBV7-9